A single sample gave rise to the 5 T cell receptor beta chains below, sequenced in a study of blood T cell repertoires in COVID-19. Only in-frame clones appear in the TCRdb table, and some are missing; sequencing was by immunoSEQ multiplex PCR. The sample lists about 210,000 clones; about 86% were seen once. The sample comprised peripheral blood. The source is a man between 45 and 60 years old with active or convalescent COVID-19.

The gene calls are TRBV7-9 and TRBJ2-5; no firm D call. Per the germline V gene, CDR1 is SEHNR and CDR2 is FQNEAQ (reference sequence). CDR3 length: 12 residues. Trimming shortened V by 1 base and J by 5 bases, and 5 bases separated the two germline ends. CDR3 bases: TGTGCCAGCAGCTTAGTCTCCGAGACCCAGTACTTC. Its protein product is CASSLVSETQYF.

This chain's CDR3 is CASSSRGVDTQYF. DNA for the CDR3: TGTGCCAGCAGCTCCAGGGGAGTAGATACGCAGTATTTT. This chain connects TRBV12-3 or TRBV12-4 to TRBJ2-3; TRBD1 is a possible D gene (6 bases). The CDR3 sequence is 13 residues long. V was clipped by 6 bases and J by 5 bases, with 12 bases between them.

This clone came up a few times. The chain employs TRBV4-1 and TRBJ1-2; TRBD1 is a possible D gene (5 bases). The V and J ends lost 9 bases and 8 bases respectively, with 19 bases between them. The CDR3 has 13 amino acids. From germline, CDR1 is MGHRA and CDR2 YSYEKL. CDR3 amino acids: CASPKGRVGGYTF. The CDR3 DNA follows: TGCGCCAGTCCGAAGGGGAGGGTCGGAGGCTACACCTTC.

The gene calls are TRBV15 and TRBJ1-2; TRBD1 might be the D (5 bases). The CDR3 has 15 residues. Between the trimmed V and J ends, which lost 0 bases and 7 bases, there was a span of 15 bases. Germline V gene lookup returns CDR1 LNHNV and CDR2 YYDKDF (reference sequence). The CDR3 protein is CATSRDNRRQVGYTF. CDR3 DNA: TGTGCCACCAGCAGAGATAACAGGCGGCAGGTTGGCTACACCTTC.

V and J are TRBV21-1 and TRBJ2-5; no DNA check was done on the table's D call, TRBD2. TRBV21-1 is labeled a pseudogene. This CDR3 is 13 amino acids long. This CDR3 reads CASSKPPPKSKYF. The CDR3 DNA reads as TGTGCCAGCAGCAAACCACCGCCCAAATCTAAGTACTTC.